The T cell receptor (beta chain) under discussion was sequenced for a study of T cells in Graves' hyperthyroidism and ophthalmopathy. Regarding the study as a whole: The majority of expanded thyroid clonotypes above 0.001 also appeared in blood. A 13 V-J signature model discriminated ophthalmopathy versus stable hyperthyroidism. A median 6.5 months before onset, the model predicted ophthalmopathy.

The CDR3 runs to 10 residues. Looked up from germline, CDR1 is MNHEY and CDR2 is SVGEGT. With 4 bases removed from V and 11 bases from J, the gap between germline ends came to 8 bases. This clonotype has just a few counts. Its antigen is unidentified. Ophthalmopathy cases scored 3 or more on the Clinical Activity Score and 4 or more on NOSPECS grade, with duration below 3 months. The TCR beta CDR3 regions underwent amplification using RNA transcripts as the source. The primer set for the first-round RT-PCR of the TCR CDR3 was HTBI. TCRdb fed the multiplex PCR reads into MiXCR, producing one record per CDR3 protein. The sample holds under 550,000 distinct CDR3 sequences, less than 20% seen once.

The TCR sequence derives from a man aged 35 to 55 with Graves' ophthalmopathy. The material sequenced was blood. V usage is TRBV6-2 or TRBV6-3 and J usage is TRBJ1-1, with D possibly TRBD1 on 5 matching bases. As DNA, the CDR3 is TGTGCCAGCAGTTGGGACGGGGCTTTCTTT. Residues: CASSWDGAFF.